The T cell receptor beta chain under discussion was sequenced for a study of blood T cell repertoires in COVID-19. Study context: Collection of acute and convalescent COVID-19 samples took place in the United States, Italy and Spain.

The participants were between roughly 18 and 89 years old and came from 24 US areas. Assay: immunoSEQ multiplex PCR; the TCRdb copy retains only in-frame clones and omits some. This repertoire shows 300,000 to 350,000 clones, around 91% found once; its top ten account for 3.5% to 5%. V was pared by 2 bases and J by 1 base, with 12 bases between. Germline V gives CDR1 SGHRS, CDR2 YFSETQ. The CDR3 loop spans 15 amino acids. This sequence originates from a woman in her late teens or twenties with acute COVID-19. The V and J genes are TRBV5-1 and TRBJ1-1, with a tentative D call TRBD1 (6 bases). Source material: PBMCs or T cells enriched from blood (not recorded which). Here the CDR3 DNA reads TGCGCCAGCAGCTTCCTTGGGGGCCCGAACACTGAAGCTTTCTTT. This translates into CASSFLGGPNTEAFF.